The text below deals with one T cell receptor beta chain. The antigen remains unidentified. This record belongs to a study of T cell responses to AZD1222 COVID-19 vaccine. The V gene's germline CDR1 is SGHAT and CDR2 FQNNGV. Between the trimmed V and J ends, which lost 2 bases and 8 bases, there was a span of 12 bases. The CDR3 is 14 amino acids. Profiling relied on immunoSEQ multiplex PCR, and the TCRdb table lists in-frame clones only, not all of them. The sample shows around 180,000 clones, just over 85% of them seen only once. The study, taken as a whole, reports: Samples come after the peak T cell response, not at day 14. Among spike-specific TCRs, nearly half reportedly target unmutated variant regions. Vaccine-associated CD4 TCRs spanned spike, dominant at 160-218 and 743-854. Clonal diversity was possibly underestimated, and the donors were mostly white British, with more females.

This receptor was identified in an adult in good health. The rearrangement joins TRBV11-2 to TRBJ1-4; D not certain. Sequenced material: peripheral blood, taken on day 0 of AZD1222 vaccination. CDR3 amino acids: CASSLMGEGEKLFF. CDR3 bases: TGTGCCAGCAGCTTAATGGGAGAAGGGGAAAAACTGTTTTTT.